This T cell receptor (beta chain) came from a study of CD8 T cells in ankylosing spondylitis. Findings of the study overall: Characteristic of ankylosing spondylitis blood, it appeared, was a TCR beta motif comprising roughly 8 highly homologous variants. CD8+ by phenotype, disease-linked clones were relatively rare in peripheral blood.

About this clonotype: Its antigen is not known.

Molecular-barcoded quantitative 5'-RACE produced these TCR beta libraries. Via MiXCR, TCRdb re-called the 5' RACE reads, giving one row per CDR3 protein. The sample contains over 400,000 distinct CDR3 sequences, roughly 26% of which appear only once. V shed 1 base and J shed 0 bases, with 13 bases lying between them. This CDR3 is built from 16 residues. Germline loops: CDR1 SGHRS, CDR2 YFSETQ. This clonotype was obtained from a male donor with ankylosing spondylitis. Input material: blood, either unsorted or a sorted T cell fraction (not recorded which). The chain links TRBV5-1 to TRBJ1-1; tentative D call: TRBD1 (6 bases). CDR3 amino acids: CASSLNRVKMNTEAFF. The CDR3 nucleotides read TGCGCCAGCAGCTTGAACAGGGTAAAAATGAACACTGAAGCTTTCTTT.